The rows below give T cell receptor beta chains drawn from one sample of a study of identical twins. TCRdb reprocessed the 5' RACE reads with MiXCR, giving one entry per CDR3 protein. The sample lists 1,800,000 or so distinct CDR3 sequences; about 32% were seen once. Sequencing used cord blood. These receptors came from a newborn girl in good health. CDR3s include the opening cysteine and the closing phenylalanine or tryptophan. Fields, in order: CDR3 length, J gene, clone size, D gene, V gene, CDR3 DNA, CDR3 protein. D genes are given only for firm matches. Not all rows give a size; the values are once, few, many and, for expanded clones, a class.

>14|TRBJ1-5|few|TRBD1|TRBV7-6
TGTGCCAGCAGCTTTGACAGGGTTGGTCAGCCCCAGCATTTT
CASSFDRVGQPQHF
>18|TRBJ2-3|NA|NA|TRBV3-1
TGTGCCGGCAGCCAAGATCTGGCGGGGCTTCTCCCCACAGATACGCAGTATTTT
CAGSQDLAGLLPTDTQYF
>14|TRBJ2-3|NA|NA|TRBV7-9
TGTGCCAGCATCTACACGGGCCACTCGGATACGCAGTATTTT
CASIYTGHSDTQYF
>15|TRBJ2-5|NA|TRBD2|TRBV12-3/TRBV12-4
TGTGCCAGCAGTTTATCTAGCGGGAGTTCGAATGAGCAGTACTTC
CASSLSSGSSNEQYF
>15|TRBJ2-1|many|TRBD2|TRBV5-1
TGTGCCAGCAGTTTGGGACTAGCGGGAGCCAATGAGCAGTTCTTC
CASSLGLAGANEQFF
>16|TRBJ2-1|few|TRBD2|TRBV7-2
TGTGCCAGCAGCTTAGCTGCGTCTAGCGGATACAATGAGCAGTTCTTC
CASSLAASSGYNEQFF
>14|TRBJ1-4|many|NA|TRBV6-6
TGTGCCAGCAGTACGTTCCTCGGGAGGGAAAAACTGTTTTTT
CASSTFLGREKLFF
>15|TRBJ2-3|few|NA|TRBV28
TGTGCCAGCAGTTCCCCCGGGGCCAGGGGAGATACGCAGTATTTT
CASSSPGARGDTQYF
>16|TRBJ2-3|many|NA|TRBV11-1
TGTGCCAGCAGCTTACGCAGGGGAGGTGGCACAGATACGCAGTATTTT
CASSLRRGGGTDTQYF
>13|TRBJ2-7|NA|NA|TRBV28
TGTGCCAGCAGTTTAGACCCGAGATCCGAGCAGTACTTC
CASSLDPRSEQYF
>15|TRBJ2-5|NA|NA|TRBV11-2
TGTGCCAGCAGCTTATATCCCTGGGGAGAAGAGACCCAGTACTTC
CASSLYPWGEETQYF
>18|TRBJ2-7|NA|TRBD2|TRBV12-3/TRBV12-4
TGTGCCAGCAGTTTACTCCGAAATAGCGGGGGGGCGTACAATGAGCAGTACTTC
CASSLLRNSGGAYNEQYF
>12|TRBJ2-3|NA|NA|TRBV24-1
TGTGCCACCAGTGATCGATCAGATACGCAGTATTTT
CATSDRSDTQYF
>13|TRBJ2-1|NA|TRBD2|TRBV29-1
TGCAGCGTTTGGACTAGCGGGGGGAATGAGCAGTTCTTC
CSVWTSGGNEQFF
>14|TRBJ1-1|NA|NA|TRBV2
TGTGCCAGCGTCTGGGGGCTCGGGTACACTGAAGCTTTCTTT
CASVWGLGYTEAFF
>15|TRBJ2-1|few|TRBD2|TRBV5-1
TGCGCCAGCCACACCGGGACTAGCGGGGGCAATGAGCAGTTCTTC
CASHTGTSGGNEQFF
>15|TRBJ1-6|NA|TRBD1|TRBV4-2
TGTGCCAGCAGAACGGGGACAGAATCTTTTTCACCCCTCCACTTT
CASRTGTESFSPLHF
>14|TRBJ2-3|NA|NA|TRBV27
TGTGCCAGCAGACATTGGACGGATACAGATACGCAGTATTTT
CASRHWTDTDTQYF
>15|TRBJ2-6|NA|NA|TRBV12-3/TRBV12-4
TGTGCCAGCAGTTTAGACGGGACCGGGGCCAACGTCCTGACTTTC
CASSLDGTGANVLTF
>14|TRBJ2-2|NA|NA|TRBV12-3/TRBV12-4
TGTGCCAGCAGTTTTCTTCATGCCACCGGGGAGCTGTTTTTT
CASSFLHATGELFF
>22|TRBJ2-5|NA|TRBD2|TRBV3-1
TGTGCCAGCAGCCAAGAGCCCTTGGGGGAGGGCCTGTTGATTACCCTAATGGAGACCCAGTACTTC
CASSQEPLGEGLLITLMETQYF
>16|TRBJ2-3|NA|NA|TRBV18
TGTGCCAGCTCACCAGGGACTCCCCGTGGGACAGATACGCAGTATTTT
CASSPGTPRGTDTQYF